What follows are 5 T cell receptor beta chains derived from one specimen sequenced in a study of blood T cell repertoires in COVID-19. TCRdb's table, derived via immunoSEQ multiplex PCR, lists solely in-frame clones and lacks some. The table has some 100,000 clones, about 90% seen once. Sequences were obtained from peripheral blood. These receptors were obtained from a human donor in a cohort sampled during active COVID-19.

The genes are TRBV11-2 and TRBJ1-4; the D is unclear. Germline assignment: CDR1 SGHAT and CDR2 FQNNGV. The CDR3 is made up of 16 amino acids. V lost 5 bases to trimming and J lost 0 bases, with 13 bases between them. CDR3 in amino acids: CASSPEGWATNEKLFF. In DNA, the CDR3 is TGTGCCAGCAGCCCCGAGGGTTGGGCAACTAATGAAAAACTGTTTTTT.

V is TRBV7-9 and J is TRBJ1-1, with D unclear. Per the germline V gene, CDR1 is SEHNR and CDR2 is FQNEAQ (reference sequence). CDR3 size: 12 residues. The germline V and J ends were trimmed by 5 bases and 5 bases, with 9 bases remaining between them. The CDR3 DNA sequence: TGTGCCAGCAGCCCAGGAGGGACTGAAGCTTTCTTT. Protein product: CASSPGGTEAFF.

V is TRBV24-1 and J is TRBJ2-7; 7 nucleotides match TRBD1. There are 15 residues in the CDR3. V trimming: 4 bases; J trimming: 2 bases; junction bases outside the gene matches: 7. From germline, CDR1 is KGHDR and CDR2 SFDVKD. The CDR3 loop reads CATSDTGTATYEQYF. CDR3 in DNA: TGTGCCACCAGTGACACGGGGACAGCTACCTACGAGCAGTACTTC.

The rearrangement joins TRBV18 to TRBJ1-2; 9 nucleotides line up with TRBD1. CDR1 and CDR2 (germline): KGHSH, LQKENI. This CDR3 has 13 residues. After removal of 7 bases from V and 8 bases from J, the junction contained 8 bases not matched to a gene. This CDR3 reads CASLTGTGRGYTF. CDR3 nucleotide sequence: TGTGCCAGCTTGACCGGGACAGGGCGCGGCTACACCTTC. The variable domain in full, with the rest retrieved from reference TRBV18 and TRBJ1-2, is NAGVMQNPRHLVRRRGQEARLRCSPMKGHSHVYWYRQLPEEGLKFMVYLQKENIIDESGMPKERFSAEFPKEGPSILRIQQVVRGDSAAYFCASLTGTGRGYTFGSGTRLTVV.

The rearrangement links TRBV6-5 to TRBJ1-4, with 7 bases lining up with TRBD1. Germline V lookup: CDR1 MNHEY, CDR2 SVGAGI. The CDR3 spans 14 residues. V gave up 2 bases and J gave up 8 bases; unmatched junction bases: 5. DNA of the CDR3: TGTGCCAGCAGTTACGGGGGACAGATGGAAAAACTGTTTTTT. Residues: CASSYGGQMEKLFF.